A single T cell receptor beta chain is shown here with its context. What it binds is unknown. Each CDR3 protein is one row after TCRdb ran MiXCR on the 5' RACE reads. Of over 500,000 distinct CDR3 sequences listed, approximately 22% are singletons. The data were taken from a study of identical twins. Whole-study findings and limits: Invariant MAIT and iNKT cells could partly confound zero-insertion analyses.

In addition, the sample was reused for a study of T cells expressing NK-cell markers. That paper adds: Over 5 donors carried dominant NKG2C+ clonotypes that made up roughly 1.0-7.0% of their CD8+ T cells.

The sequence came from a woman between 18 and 29 years old in good health. The sample taken for sequencing was CD4+ T cells sorted from blood.

DNA for the CDR3: TGTGCCAGCAGCTACGGGGACGGGACCTACGAGCAGTACTTC. Translation: CASSYGDGTYEQYF. The chain has TRBV7-9 and TRBJ2-7; D could derive from TRBD1 or TRBD2 (5 bases each). The CDR3 runs to 14 residues. Trimming left V 4 bases short and J 2 bases short, with 12 bases between. Germline CDR1 is SEHNR and CDR2 is FQNEAQ (reference sequence).